These 15 T cell receptor beta chains were sequenced from one sample in a study of CD8 T cells in ankylosing spondylitis. TCRdb re-called the 5' RACE reads through MiXCR, storing one row per CDR3 protein. The profile shows fewer than 200,000 distinct CDR3 sequences, roughly 18% of them singletons. The sequenced material came from blood, either unsorted or a sorted T cell fraction (not recorded which). The receptor set was obtained from a male donor aged 5 to 29 with ankylosing spondylitis or in good health (not recorded which).

The sample holds a few counts of this clonotype. The J gene is TRBJ1-2, the V gene TRBV18; TRBD1 agrees at 10 bases. Germline CDR1 and CDR2: KGHSH and LQKENI. V shed 3 bases and J 5 bases; nucleotides not matched to a gene: 12. This CDR3 has 17 residues. CDR3: CASSPTMDRGKDYGYTF. CDR3 bases: TGTGCCAGCTCACCCACTATGGACAGGGGGAAAGATTATGGCTACACCTTC.

This clonotype was recorded at least ten times. J is TRBJ2-1 and V is TRBV20-1; 13 bases line up with TRBD2. V trimming: 6 bases; J trimming: 13 bases; junction bases outside the gene matches: 15. This CDR3 comprises 15 residues. Germline assignment: CDR1 DFQATT and CDR2 SNEGSKA (reference sequence). The CDR3 sequence: CSASRVGLAGLVQFF. CDR3 DNA: TGCAGTGCAAGTCGTGTGGGACTAGCGGGACTTGTTCAGTTCTTC.

This clonotype turned up a few times. The chain has TRBV7-6 and TRBJ1-1, with D unclear. Germline-derived CDR1 and CDR2 are SGHVS and FNYEAQ. There are 15 residues in the CDR3. Trimming removed 1 base at V and 7 bases at J, with 16 bases between. The CDR3 reads CASSLDAVPGLEAFF. CDR3 DNA sequence: TGTGCCAGCAGCTTAGACGCAGTCCCTGGCCTTGAAGCTTTCTTT. Full variable domain (outside the CDR3, taken from reference TRBV7-6 and TRBJ1-1): GAGVSQSPRYKVTKRGQDVALRCDPISGHVSLYWYRQALGQGPEFLTYFNYEAQQDKSGLPNDRFSAERPEGSISTLTIQRTEQRDSAMYRCASSLDAVPGLEAFFGQGTRLTVV.

This clonotype was counted at least ten times. One end of the junction varies from germline; a read error may be responsible. The rearrangement joins TRBV20-1 to TRBJ2-4, with 13 positions matching TRBD2. The CDR3 runs 14 residues. Germline V gene data show CDR1 as DFQATT and CDR2 as SNEGSKA (reference sequence). CDR3 DNA: TGCAGTGCCGGGACTAGCGGGATCAAAGACATTCAGTACTTC. Translating gives CSAGTSGIKDIQYF.

This clonotype was counted at least ten times. The chain carries TRBV5-5 and TRBJ1-1, with D unclear. The CDR3 length is 13 residues. V lost 5 bases and J lost 4, with 12 bases in between. Germline V gene data show CDR1 as SGHKS and CDR2 as YYEKEE (reference sequence). The CDR3 DNA reads as TGTGCCAGCAGGTTAGACGGACTCACTGAAGCTTTCTTT. Translating gives CASRLDGLTEAFF. Full variable domain (missing parts from reference TRBV5-5 and TRBJ1-1): DAGVTQSPTHLIKTRGQQVTLRCSPISGHKSVSWYQQVLGQGPQFIFQYYEKEERGRGNFPDRFSARQFPNYSSELNVNALLLGDSALYLCASRLDGLTEAFFGQGTRLTVV.

This clonotype was counted at least ten times. The chain recombines TRBV29-1 with TRBJ2-7, with D maybe TRBD1 (6 bases). The CDR3 covers 17 residues. V was clipped by 4 bases and J by 3 bases, with 25 bases between them. CDR1 is SQVTM, CDR2 ANQGSEA, per germline. CDR3 in amino acids: CSVGSGAGLSPDYEQYF. DNA of the CDR3: TGCAGCGTTGGTTCAGGGGCGGGCCTGTCTCCAGACTACGAGCAGTACTTC.

The table lists this clonotype with many counts. V usage is TRBV3-1 and J usage is TRBJ1-6; 9 bases are shared with TRBD1. V was clipped by 4 bases and J by 7 bases; unmatched bases: 8. The CDR3 is 16 amino acids. CDR1 and CDR2 (germline): LGHDT, YNNKEL (reference sequence). The chain's CDR3 is CASSPVGGQGNSPLHF. CDR3 sequence (DNA): TGTGCCAGCAGCCCCGTAGGGGGACAGGGCAATTCACCCCTCCACTTT.

The chain has TRBV29-1 and TRBJ2-1; the D gene could be TRBD1 or TRBD2 (5 bases each). Germline lookup yields CDR1 SQVTM and CDR2 ANQGSEA. Trimming left V 4 bases short and J 7 bases short, with 14 bases between. The CDR3 loop spans 13 amino acids. The CDR3 region has the DNA TGCAGCGTTGCCAAAGGGACGGTTAATGAGCAGTTCTTC. Residues: CSVAKGTVNEQFF.

The CDR3 is CASSPPAQGLAGVVIDTQYF. DNA of the CDR3: TGTGCCAGCAGCCCACCCGCCCAGGGACTAGCGGGAGTCGTTATAGATACGCAGTATTTT. The chain joins TRBV7-2 to TRBJ2-3, with 14 positions matching TRBD2. Germline assignment: CDR1 SGHTA and CDR2 FQGNSA. Trimming took 5 bases from V and 5 from J; bases not matched to a gene: 18. The CDR3 has 20 amino acids.

At least ten counts were recorded for this clonotype. This chain uses TRBV6-1 with TRBJ1-1, with 7 bases lining up with TRBD1. The CDR3 consists of 16 residues. J lost 4 bases, V lost 2 bases, and 10 bases had no gene match. The germline V gene has CDR1 MNHNS and CDR2 SASEGT. The CDR3 DNA sequence: TGTGCCAGCAGTGAAATACTGATGGCAGGGGGCACTGAAGCTTTCTTT. Its translation: CASSEILMAGGTEAFF.

Many counts were recorded for this clonotype. This sequence joins TRBV3-1 and TRBJ2-7, with D perhaps given as TRBD1 or TRBD2 (5 bases each). Germline V gives CDR1 LGHDT, CDR2 YNNKEL (reference sequence). Trimming took 1 base from V and 4 from J, leaving 11 bases between them. This CDR3 contains 14 residues. This chain's CDR3 is CASSQGQGEYEQYV. The CDR3 DNA sequence: TGTGCCAGCAGCCAAGGGCAGGGAGAGTACGAGCAGTACGTC.

The rearrangement joins TRBV20-1 to TRBJ2-3; TRBD1 matches at 9 bases. CDR1 and CDR2 from the germline V gene are DFQATT and SNEGSKA (reference sequence). The CDR3 spans 17 residues. Germline trimming cut 0 bases from V and 1 base from J; bases unmatched to any gene: 8. The CDR3 protein is CSARDQFGTGRTDTQYF. CDR3 nucleotide sequence: TGCAGTGCTAGAGATCAGTTCGGGACAGGGCGCACAGATACGCAGTATTTT.

This clonotype appeared a few times. The chain has TRBV29-1 and TRBJ1-1; a possible D gene is TRBD1 (5 bases). CDR1 and CDR2 (germline): SQVTM, ANQGSEA. V was clipped by 3 bases and J by 4 bases, with 9 bases between them. The CDR3 length is 12 residues. For the CDR3, the DNA is TGCAGCGTTGATTGGGGGGGCACTGAAGCTTTCTTT. Protein sequence: CSVDWGGTEAFF.

This clonotype has more than one count but fewer than ten. The CDR3 region has the DNA TGTGCCAGCAGTTACCCTGCCCAGTACTTC. Residues: CASSYPAQYF. J is TRBJ2-5 and V is TRBV7-6; the D is unclear. Germline values: CDR1 SGHVS, CDR2 FNYEAQ. This CDR3 region has 10 residues. The germline V and J ends were trimmed by 6 bases and 9 bases, with 8 bases remaining between them.

There are many counts of this clonotype. This chain uses TRBV10-3 with TRBJ1-1, with TRBD1 matching over 7 bases. V shed 4 bases and J 9 bases; nucleotides not matched to a gene: 2. This CDR3 has 11 amino acids. The germline gives CDR1 ENHRY, CDR2 SYGVKD. The CDR3 is CAISGGQKAFF. DNA for the CDR3: TGTGCCATCAGTGGGGGACAGAAAGCTTTCTTT.